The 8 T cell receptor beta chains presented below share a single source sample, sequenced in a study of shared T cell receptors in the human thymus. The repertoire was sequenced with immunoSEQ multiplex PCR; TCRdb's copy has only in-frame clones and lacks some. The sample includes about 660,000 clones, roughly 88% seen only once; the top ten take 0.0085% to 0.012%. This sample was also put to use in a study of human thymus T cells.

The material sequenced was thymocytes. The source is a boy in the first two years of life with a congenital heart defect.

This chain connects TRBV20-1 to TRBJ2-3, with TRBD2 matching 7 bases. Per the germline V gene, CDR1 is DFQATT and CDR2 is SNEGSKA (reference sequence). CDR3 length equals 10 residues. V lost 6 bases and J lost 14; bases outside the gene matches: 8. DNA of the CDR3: TGCAGTGCGAAGCGGGAAATGGGGTATTTT. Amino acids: CSAKREMGYF.

The CDR3 here is CASRDYPGELFF. The CDR3 DNA is TGTGCCAGCAGGGACTACCCCGGGGAGCTGTTTTTT. This sequence joins TRBV6-1 and TRBJ2-2; weak D call: TRBD2 (6 bases). Germline V gene data show CDR1 as MNHNS and CDR2 as SASEGT. The germline V and J ends were trimmed by 6 bases and 6 bases, with 8 bases remaining between them. CDR3 length: 12 amino acids.

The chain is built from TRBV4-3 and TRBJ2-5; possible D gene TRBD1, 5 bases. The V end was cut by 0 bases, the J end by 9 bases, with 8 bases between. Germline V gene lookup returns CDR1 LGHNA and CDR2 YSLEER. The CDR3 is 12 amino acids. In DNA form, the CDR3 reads TGCGCCAGCAGCCAAGATACAGGTGCCCAGTACTTC. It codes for CASSQDTGAQYF.

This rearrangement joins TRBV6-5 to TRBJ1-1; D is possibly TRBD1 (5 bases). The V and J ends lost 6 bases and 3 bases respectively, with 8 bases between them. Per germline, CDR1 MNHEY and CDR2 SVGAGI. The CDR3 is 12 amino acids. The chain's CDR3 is CASRGGDTEAFF. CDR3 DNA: TGTGCCAGCAGGGGGGGGGACACTGAAGCTTTCTTT.

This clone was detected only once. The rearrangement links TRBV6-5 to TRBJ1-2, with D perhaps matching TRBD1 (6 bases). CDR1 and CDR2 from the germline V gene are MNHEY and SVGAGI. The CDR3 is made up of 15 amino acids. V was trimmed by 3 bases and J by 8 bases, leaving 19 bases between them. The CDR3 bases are TGTGCCAGCAGTTATGGAGGGGGGGGCCGGAGCGGCTACACCTTC. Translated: CASSYGGGGRSGYTF.

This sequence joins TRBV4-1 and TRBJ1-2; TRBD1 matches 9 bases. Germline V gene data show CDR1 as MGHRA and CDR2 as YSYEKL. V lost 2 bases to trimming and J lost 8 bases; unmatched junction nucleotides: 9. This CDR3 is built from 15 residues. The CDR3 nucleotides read TGCGCCAGCAGCCAACGGGGACAGGGAAGTACCGGCTACACCTTC. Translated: CASSQRGQGSTGYTF.

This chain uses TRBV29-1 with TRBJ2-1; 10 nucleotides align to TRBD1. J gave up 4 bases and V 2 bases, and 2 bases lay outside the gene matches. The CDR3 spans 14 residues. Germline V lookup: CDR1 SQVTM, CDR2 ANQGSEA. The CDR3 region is CSVEPGQGYNEQFF. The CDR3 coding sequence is TGCAGCGTTGAACCGGGACAGGGGTACAATGAGCAGTTCTTC.

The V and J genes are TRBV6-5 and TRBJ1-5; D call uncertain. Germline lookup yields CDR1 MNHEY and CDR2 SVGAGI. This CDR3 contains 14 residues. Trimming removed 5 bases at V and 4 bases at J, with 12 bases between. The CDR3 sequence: CASSRSAENQPQHF. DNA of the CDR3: TGTGCCAGCAGTAGATCGGCGGAGAATCAGCCCCAGCATTTT.